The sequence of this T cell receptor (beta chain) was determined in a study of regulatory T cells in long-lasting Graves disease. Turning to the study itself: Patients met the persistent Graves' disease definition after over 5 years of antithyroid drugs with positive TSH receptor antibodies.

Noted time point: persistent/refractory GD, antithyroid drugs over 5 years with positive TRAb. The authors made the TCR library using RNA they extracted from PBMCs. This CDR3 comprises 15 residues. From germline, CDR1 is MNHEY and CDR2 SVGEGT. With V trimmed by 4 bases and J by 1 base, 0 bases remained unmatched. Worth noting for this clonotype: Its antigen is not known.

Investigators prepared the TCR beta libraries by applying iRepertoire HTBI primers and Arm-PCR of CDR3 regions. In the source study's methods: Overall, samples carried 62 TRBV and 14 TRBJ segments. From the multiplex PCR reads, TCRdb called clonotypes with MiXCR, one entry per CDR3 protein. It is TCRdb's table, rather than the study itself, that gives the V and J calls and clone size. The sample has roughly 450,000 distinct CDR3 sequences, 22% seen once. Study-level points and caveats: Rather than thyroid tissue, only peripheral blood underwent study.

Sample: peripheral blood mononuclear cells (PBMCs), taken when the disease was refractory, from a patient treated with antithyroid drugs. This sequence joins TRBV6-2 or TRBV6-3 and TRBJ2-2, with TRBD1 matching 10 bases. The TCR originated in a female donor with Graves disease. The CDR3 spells CASSWDRGNTGELFF. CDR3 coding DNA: TGTGCCAGCAGTTGGGACAGGGGGAACACCGGGGAGCTGTTTTTT.